This T cell receptor (beta chain) was found in a study of T cells in Graves' hyperthyroidism and ophthalmopathy. For the study at large: Peripheral blood sampling occurred at initial diagnosis, before any treatment.

With regard to this clonotype: Its antigen is not known.

Study-wide results and caveats: From stable hyperthyroidism, ophthalmopathy was set apart by a 13 V-J model. Within blood appeared most thyroid clonotypes that had expanded above 0.001.

Germline loops: CDR1 LNHDA, CDR2 SQIVND (reference sequence). This CDR3 is 14 amino acids long. V was cut by 9 bases and J by 6 bases, with 18 bases left in between. The investigators amplified TCR beta CDR3 regions from RNA transcripts. RT-PCR in the first round (using the HTBI primer set) targeted the TCR CDR3. Using its own MiXCR run on the multiplex PCR reads, TCRdb lists one record per CDR3 protein. The sample contains 350,000 to 400,000 distinct CDR3 sequences, more than 12% of which appear only once. The sequence was obtained from a woman under 40 with Graves' hyperthyroidism. Specimen: blood. This rearrangement joins TRBV19 to TRBJ2-1; D gene ambiguous. The CDR3 protein is CASNPNLGINEQFF. The CDR3 bases are TGTGCCAGCAATCCCAATTTGGGCATCAATGAGCAGTTCTTC.